This TCR beta chain was sequenced in a study of T cell responses to AZD1222 COVID-19 vaccine. Study-level results: Across the whole spike, CD4 TCRs peaked at regions 160-218 and 743-854.

Concerning this clone itself: No antigen is known for it.

Some clones are missing from TCRdb's copy, which holds only in-frame ones; the method was immunoSEQ multiplex PCR. The sample contains 99,000 or so clones, 93% of which appear only once. The CDR3 runs 14 residues. With V trimmed by 4 bases and J by 3 bases, 4 bases remained unmatched. Germline V CDR1 and CDR2: ENHRY, SYGVKD. Sequencing used peripheral blood, obtained on day 0 of AZD1222 vaccination. J is TRBJ2-3 and V is TRBV10-3, with 7 bases matching TRBD1. The TCR comes from an adult in good health. CDR3 in DNA: TGTGCCATCAGTGGACAGGGTTCGACAGATACGCAGTATTTT. This gives the protein CAISGQGSTDTQYF.